Shown below are 27 T cell receptor beta chains from a single sample sequenced in a study of shared clonotypes between healthy human individuals (TCRdb year 2020). Library preparation employed the immunoSEQ multiplex PCR assay. This is the immuneACCESS table as TCRdb keeps it, with only in-frame sequences that have V and J called. A part of the clones is gone; compared with another copy, unresolved V genes explain less than half, and the rest is unexplained. The sample contains fewer than 3 million clones, under 95% of them found a single time. In total, the top ten clones hold approximately 0.39% of the sample. Sequencing was carried out using naive CD4+ T cells from PBMCs. Interpreted using the paper, the cell subset or site label stands for: CD45RA+ positively selected. The receptor set was obtained from a young man in good health. Some clones in this sample may be carry-over from other donors' samples.

This clone was seen only once. The chain employs TRBV6-4 and TRBJ1-1; D call uncertain. CDR1 is MRHNA, CDR2 SNTAGT, per germline. The CDR3 totals 15 residues. The V and J ends lost 7 bases and 1 base respectively, with 16 bases between them. CDR3 residues: CASKREGTRNTEAFF. DNA of the CDR3: TGTGCCAGCAAAAGGGAAGGCACGCGGAACACTGAAGCTTTCTTT.

The chain couples TRBV7-2 to TRBJ1-1, with D uncertain. The CDR3 is 14 amino acids. V was cut by 5 bases and J by 7 bases, with 17 bases left in between. CDR1 and CDR2 from the germline V gene are SGHTA and FQGNSA. CDR3 nucleotide sequence: TGTGCCAGCAGCCAGGTCCCCTTCGTAGGTGAAGCTTTCTTT. Its protein is CASSQVPFVGEAFF. Variable domain in full (rest from reference TRBV7-2 and TRBJ1-1): GAGVSQSPSNKVTEKGKDVELRCDPISGHTALYWYRQSLGQGLEFLIYFQGNSAPDKSGLPSDRFSAERTGGSVSTLTIQRTQQEDSAVYLCASSQVPFVGEAFFGQGTRLTVV.

The V gene is TRBV10-3, the J gene TRBJ1-1; possibly TRBD1 for D (6 bases). The CDR3 has 14 amino acids. CDR1 ENHRY and CDR2 SYGVKD come from the germline V gene. V dropped 3 bases and J dropped 10 bases, with 18 bases sitting between them. CDR3 nucleotides: TGTGCCATCAGTGATAAAACGGAGGGGGAGGGAGCTTTCTTT. Encoded protein: CAISDKTEGEGAFF.

The rearrangement links TRBV5-1 to TRBJ2-3, with D perhaps being TRBD1 or TRBD2 (7 bases each). The CDR3 loop spans 16 amino acids. The V end was cut by 0 bases, the J end by 5 bases, with 16 bases between. Germline V gene lookup returns CDR1 SGHRS and CDR2 YFSETQ. The CDR3 DNA reads TGCGCCAGCAGCTTGGTTCTAGCGGCAGGGGGAGATACGCAGTATTTT. This translates into CASSLVLAAGGDTQYF. The full variable domain, completed using reference TRBV5-1 and TRBJ2-3, is KAGVTQTPRYLIKTRGQQVTLSCSPISGHRSVSWYQQTPGQGLQFLFEYFSETQRNKGNFPGRFSGRQFSNSRSEMNVSTLELGDSALYLCASSLVLAAGGDTQYFGPGTRLTVL.

The gene calls are TRBV11-1 and TRBJ1-3, with a possible D match to TRBD1 (6 bases). V lost 5 bases and J 0 bases, leaving 8 bases between the germline ends. CDR1 and CDR2 (germline): SGHAT, FQDESV (reference sequence). This CDR3 contains 14 residues. This CDR3 reads CASSRTDSGNTIYF. CDR3 bases: TGTGCCAGCAGCCGGACAGACTCTGGAAACACCATATATTTT.

About this clone: This same CDR3 is encoded by further DNA sequences in the sample. The chain recombines TRBV6-6 with TRBJ2-7; D not certain. Trimming cost V 6 bases and J 0 bases, with 6 bases left between them. The CDR3 is 12 amino acids. Looked up from germline, CDR1 is MNHNY and CDR2 is SVGAGI (reference sequence). The CDR3 region is CASRADSYEQYF. CDR3 DNA: TGTGCCAGCAGGGCGGACTCCTACGAGCAGTACTTC.

This clone was counted a single time. The rearrangement joins TRBV28 to TRBJ1-1; 7 bases line up with TRBD1. CDR1 and CDR2 (germline): MDHEN, SYDVKM. CDR3 length equals 16 residues. V trimming: 3 bases; J trimming: 0 bases; junction bases outside the gene matches: 7. CDR3 sequence: CASSFGRGLMNTEAFF. In DNA, the CDR3 is TGTGCCAGCAGTTTCGGTAGGGGGCTTATGAACACTGAAGCTTTCTTT.

This sequence joins TRBV28 and TRBJ2-4; possibly TRBD1 for D (5 bases). CDR1 and CDR2 (germline): MDHEN, SYDVKM. Trimming left V 6 bases short and J 3 bases short, with 15 bases between. This CDR3 has 15 amino acids. The CDR3 region has the DNA TGTGCCAGCAGCCAGGGTCCAAGGGGCAAAAACATTCAGTACTTC. Translating gives CASSQGPRGKNIQYF.

The rearrangement links TRBV14 to TRBJ1-1; D not resolved. The CDR3 runs 13 residues. CDR1 is SGHDN and CDR2 is FVKESK in the germline V gene. Trimming removed 5 bases from V and 1 base from J, with 8 bases in between. The CDR3 here is CASSYQANTEAFF. The CDR3 DNA follows: TGTGCCAGCAGCTATCAGGCGAACACTGAAGCTTTCTTT. Complete variable domain (other parts from reference TRBV14 and TRBJ1-1): EAGVTQFPSHSVIEKGQTVTLRCDPISGHDNLYWYRRVMGKEIKFLLHFVKESKQDESGMPNNRFLAERTGGTYSTLKVQPAELEDSGVYFCASSYQANTEAFFGQGTRLTVV.

Here the CDR3 DNA reads TGTGCCAGCAGTGTAGAGACTAGCTCCTACAATGAGCAGTTCTTC. Amino acid sequence: CASSVETSSYNEQFF. The V call is TRBV2, the J call TRBJ2-1, with D maybe TRBD2 (6 bases). Looked up from germline, CDR1 is SNHLY and CDR2 is FYNNEI. Trimming removed 4 bases at V and 0 bases at J, with 10 bases between. CDR3 length: 15 residues.

V gene TRBV9 combines with J gene TRBJ2-1, with 8 bases identical to TRBD2. Per germline, CDR1 SGDLS and CDR2 YYNGEE. V lost 2 bases and J lost 1; bases outside the gene matches: 5. CDR3 size: 16 residues. The CDR3 nucleotides are TGTGCCAGCAGCGTCAGCGGGAGACAGTCCTACAATGAGCAGTTCTTC. This sequence encodes CASSVSGRQSYNEQFF.

The chain is built from TRBV10-3 and TRBJ2-5, with a weak D call TRBD2 (7 bases). From germline, CDR1 is ENHRY and CDR2 SYGVKD. Trimming took 8 bases from V and 5 from J, leaving 18 bases between them. The CDR3 extends over 14 amino acids. Written as DNA, the CDR3 is TGTGCCATCGCCGGGGGGCGGGAGCAGGAGACCCAGTACTTC. Translating it yields CAIAGGREQETQYF.

CDR3 residues: CASSNHRAAGNTIYF. The CDR3 coding sequence is TGTGCCAGTAGTAATCACAGGGCAGCTGGAAACACCATATATTTT. V usage is TRBV19 and J usage is TRBJ1-3, with TRBD1 as a possible D gene (6 bases). This CDR3 comprises 15 residues. The germline gives CDR1 LNHDA, CDR2 SQIVND (reference sequence). V lost 4 bases and J 2 bases, leaving 12 bases between the germline ends.

About this clone itself: Other DNA sequences from this sample encode an identical CDR3 as well. The V gene is TRBV28, the J gene TRBJ1-1; maybe TRBD1 (5 bases). The V end lost 6 bases, the J end lost 11 bases, and 13 bases lay between the germline ends. CDR1 and CDR2 from the germline V gene are MDHEN and SYDVKM. The CDR3 sequence is 11 residues long. CDR3 sequence (DNA): TGTGCCAGCAGAGGGGTTGGGGAGGCTTTCTTT. This encodes CASRGVGEAFF.

The J gene is TRBJ1-3, the V gene TRBV18, with D unresolved. CDR3 length: 15 amino acids. Trimming cost V 2 bases and J 0 bases, with 8 bases left between them. Germline loops: CDR1 KGHSH, CDR2 LQKENI. As DNA, the CDR3 is TGTGCCAGCTCACCATGGGGAAACTCTGGAAACACCATATATTTT. Protein: CASSPWGNSGNTIYF.

This sequence joins TRBV7-2 and TRBJ2-1; 10 bases line up with TRBD2. J gave up 8 bases and V 1 base, and 8 bases lay outside the gene matches. CDR1 SGHTA and CDR2 FQGNSA come from the germline V gene. The CDR3 loop spans 16 amino acids. DNA of the CDR3: TGTGCCAGCAGCTTAGTGGTAGCGGGAGGTCCCTATGAGCAGTTCTTC. It specifies CASSLVVAGGPYEQFF.

This clone appeared a single time. The chain joins TRBV19 to TRBJ1-5, with TRBD1 identical over 7 bases. Trimming took 1 base from V and 6 from J; bases not matched to a gene: 9. CDR3 length: 16 residues. CDR1 LNHDA and CDR2 SQIVND come from the germline V gene (reference sequence). The CDR3 coding sequence is TGTGCCAGTAGTATAGGAAGCGGACCAGGGGGTCAGCCCCAGCATTTT. This encodes CASSIGSGPGGQPQHF.

This chain links TRBV28 with TRBJ1-4; 7 bases match TRBD1. The CDR3 length is 16 residues. Germline CDR1 MDHEN, CDR2 SYDVKM. The V gene end was trimmed by 5 bases and the J gene end by 8 bases; junction bases not matched to a gene: 14. CDR3 nucleotides: TGTGCCAGCAGTACAACCAGGGGGACAAACGGAGAAAAACTGTTTTTT. It is translated as CASSTTRGTNGEKLFF.

V usage is TRBV5-1 and J usage is TRBJ2-5; maybe TRBD2 (6 bases). Germline loops: CDR1 SGHRS, CDR2 YFSETQ. Deletions cut 3 bases from V and 4 bases from J, with 13 bases between. CDR3 length: 14 residues. CDR3: CASSSGRRRETQYF. The CDR3 nucleotides are TGCGCCAGCAGCTCGGGGAGGAGGAGAGAGACCCAGTACTTC.

This sequence joins TRBV7-3 and TRBJ2-2; tentative D call: TRBD1 (7 bases). Trimming took off 2 bases at V and 7 bases at J, with 20 bases between the two ends. From germline, CDR1 is SGHTA and CDR2 FQGTGA. The CDR3 has 17 residues. The CDR3 nucleotides read TGTGCCAGCAGCTTATTCGGCGGAGGGGGCTCGGGCGGGGAGCTGTTTTTT. Translation gives CASSLFGGGGSGGELFF.

This sequence joins TRBV2 and TRBJ2-1, with D perhaps TRBD1 or TRBD2 (5 bases each). Germline lookup yields CDR1 SNHLY and CDR2 FYNNEI. This CDR3 comprises 15 residues. V dropped 5 bases and J dropped 2 bases, with 13 bases sitting between them. Written as DNA, the CDR3 is TGTGCCAGCAGTCCTGAACTGGGACCCTACAATGAGCAGTTCTTC. As protein: CASSPELGPYNEQFF.

The V call is TRBV29-1, the J call TRBJ2-2; 7 bases match TRBD2. Unmatched junction bases numbered 7, after V lost 4 bases and J lost 2 bases. Per germline, CDR1 SQVTM and CDR2 ANQGSEA. The CDR3 extends over 15 amino acids. The DNA for the CDR3 is TGCAGCGTTGTGATTGGCGGGAGAAACACCGGGGAGCTGTTTTTT. Amino acid sequence: CSVVIGGRNTGELFF.

For this clone: This sample includes further DNA sequences coding for the same CDR3. This rearrangement joins TRBV5-8 to TRBJ2-7; TRBD1 matches at 9 bases. With 7 bases clipped from V and 3 bases from J, the junction kept 8 bases outside the gene matches. The germline V gene has CDR1 SGHTS and CDR2 YDEGEE. This CDR3 has 14 amino acids. The CDR3 region has the DNA TGTGCCAGCTCGAGGGGACAGGGTATCTACGAGCAGTACTTC. Translating it yields CASSRGQGIYEQYF. The full variable domain, its missing parts supplied by reference TRBV5-8 and TRBJ2-7, is EAGVTQSPTHLIKTRGQQATLRCSPISGHTSVYWYQQALGLGLQFLLWYDEGEERNRGNFPPRFSGRQFPNYSSELNVNALELEDSALYLCASSRGQGIYEQYFGPGTRLTVT.

J is TRBJ1-1 and V is TRBV10-3; tentative D call: TRBD1 (5 bases). The germline V gene has CDR1 ENHRY and CDR2 SYGVKD. The CDR3 runs 15 residues. V lost 2 bases and J lost 3, with 13 bases in between. Here the CDR3 reads CAISEGRVKDTEAFF. In DNA form, the CDR3 reads TGTGCCATCAGTGAGGGCAGGGTAAAGGACACTGAAGCTTTCTTT.

The rearrangement uses TRBV5-1 and TRBJ1-1; TRBD1 matches 9 bases. This CDR3 is built from 15 residues. The J segment lost 4 bases and the V segment lost 4 bases, leaving 8 bases of the junction unmatched. Germline V gives CDR1 SGHRS, CDR2 YFSETQ. In nucleotides, the CDR3 is TGCGCCAGCAGCGCTCCGACAGGGGGGCTCACTGAAGCTTTCTTT. Amino acid sequence: CASSAPTGGLTEAFF.

The chain joins TRBV29-1 to TRBJ2-7, with D possibly being TRBD1 (6 bases). Deletions cut 6 bases from V and 2 bases from J, with 14 bases between. Per the germline V gene, CDR1 is SQVTM and CDR2 is ANQGSEA. The CDR3 covers 13 residues. CDR3 in DNA: TGCAGCGTGAACCGGGACACTACCTACGAGCAGTACTTC. Translated: CSVNRDTTYEQYF.

The CDR3 nucleotides read TGTGCCAGCAGTTCCGGACAGGGACGCAATCAGCCCCAGCATTTT. This sequence encodes CASSSGQGRNQPQHF. The V gene is TRBV28, the J gene TRBJ1-5, with 8 positions matching TRBD1. CDR1 MDHEN and CDR2 SYDVKM come from the germline V gene. V shed 4 bases, J shed 2 bases, and the junction held 4 bases outside the gene matches. The CDR3 extends over 15 amino acids. The full variable domain, its missing parts supplied by reference TRBV28 and TRBJ1-5, is DVKVTQSSRYLVKRTGEKVFLECVQDMDHENMFWYRQDPGLGLRLIYFSYDVKMKEKGDIPEGYSVSREKKERFSLILESASTNQTSMYLCASSSGQGRNQPQHFGDGTRLSIL.